These T cell receptor beta chains were read from a single sample in a study of cytomegalovirus exposure and HLA in healthy donors. Using immunoSEQ multiplex PCR, the repertoire was profiled, and TCRdb retains in-frame clones only, with some absent. The sample includes around 250,000 clones, around 87% of them seen just once. Sequencing input: PBMCs. Receptor source: a woman younger than 30 in good health and CMV-seronegative. Both conserved end residues are part of each CDR3.

J gene: TRBJ1-5
V gene: TRBV19
CDR3 protein: CASSSQGAVQPQHF

J gene: TRBJ1-3
V gene: TRBV5-1
CDR3 protein: CASSNSGENTIYF

J gene: TRBJ1-2
V gene: TRBV4-1
CDR3 protein: CASSQEIQGANYGYTF

J gene: TRBJ2-7
V gene: TRBV5-1
CDR3 protein: CASSLTGYEQYF

J gene: TRBJ1-5
V gene: TRBV13
CDR3 protein: CASSNRQGSGNQPQHF

J gene: TRBJ2-2
V gene: TRBV6-5
CDR3 protein: CASSYLRTATTGELFF

J gene: TRBJ1-5
V gene: TRBV19
CDR3 protein: CASSMWSGYVGQPQHF

J gene: TRBJ2-7
V gene: TRBV4-3
CDR3 protein: CASSQIAGREAHEQYF

J gene: TRBJ2-3
V gene: TRBV5-4
CDR3 protein: CASSLQGTDTQYF

J gene: TRBJ1-6
V gene: TRBV5-1
CDR3 protein: CASSAGTGGFYSPLHF

J gene: TRBJ2-5
V gene: TRBV7-2
CDR3 protein: CASSLRAQEGAQYF

J gene: TRBJ2-3
V gene: TRBV7-2
CDR3 protein: CASSLSGGAGDTQYF

J gene: TRBJ2-5
V gene: TRBV5-6
CDR3 protein: CASSLGLAGGPFETQYF

J gene: TRBJ1-1
V gene: TRBV29-1
CDR3 protein: CSVEIGRGVAFF

J gene: TRBJ2-1
V gene: TRBV28
CDR3 protein: CASRNLAGANNEQFF

J gene: TRBJ1-5
V gene: TRBV23-1
CDR3 protein: CASSQSYRENQPQHF

J gene: TRBJ1-2
V gene: TRBV19
CDR3 protein: CASSPRTGSFGYTF

J gene: TRBJ1-6
V gene: TRBV7-8
CDR3 protein: CASSLGRQDSHSPLHF

J gene: TRBJ1-1
V gene: TRBV5-4
CDR3 protein: CASSDPGFTEAFF

J gene: TRBJ1-2
V gene: TRBV7-9
CDR3 protein: CASSLVAGISGYTF

J gene: TRBJ2-5
V gene: TRBV7-9
CDR3 protein: CASLGQPAEETQYF

J gene: TRBJ2-2
V gene: TRBV9
CDR3 protein: CASSATGVVGELFF

J gene: TRBJ2-1
V gene: TRBV5-8
CDR3 protein: CASSLGQVTFNEQFF

J gene: TRBJ2-7
V gene: TRBV2
CDR3 protein: CASSVGHTLYEQYF